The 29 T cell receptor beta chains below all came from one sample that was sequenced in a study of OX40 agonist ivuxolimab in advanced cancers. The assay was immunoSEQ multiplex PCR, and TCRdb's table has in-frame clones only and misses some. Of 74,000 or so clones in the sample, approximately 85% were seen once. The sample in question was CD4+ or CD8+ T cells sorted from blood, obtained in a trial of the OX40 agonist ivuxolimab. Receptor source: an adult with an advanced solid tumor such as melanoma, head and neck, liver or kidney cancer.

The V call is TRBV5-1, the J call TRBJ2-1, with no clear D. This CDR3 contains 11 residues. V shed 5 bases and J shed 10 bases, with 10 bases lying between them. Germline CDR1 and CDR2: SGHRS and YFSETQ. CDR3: CASSDLGEQFF. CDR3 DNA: TGCGCCAGCAGTGATTTAGGGGAGCAGTTCTTC.

The CDR3 is CASTATLTDTQYF. The CDR3 coding sequence is TGTGCCAGTACGGCCACACTCACAGATACGCAGTATTTT. The chain recombines TRBV19 with TRBJ2-3; D gene uncertain. The CDR3 has 13 amino acids. The germline CDR1 and CDR2 sequences are LNHDA and SQIVND (reference sequence). V was shortened by 7 bases and J by 2 bases, with 10 bases between the two germline ends.

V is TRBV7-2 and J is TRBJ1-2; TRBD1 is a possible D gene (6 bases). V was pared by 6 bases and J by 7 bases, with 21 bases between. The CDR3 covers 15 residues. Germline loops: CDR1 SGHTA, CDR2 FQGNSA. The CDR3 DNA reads TGTGCCAGCAGACCAAACGGACAGTTTTGGGGTGGCTACACCTTC. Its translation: CASRPNGQFWGGYTF.

Written as DNA, the CDR3 is TGTGCCACCAGCAGACAGGGACCAGGTGTCTACGAGCAGTACTTC. Its protein is CATSRQGPGVYEQYF. The chain carries TRBV15 and TRBJ2-7; the D gene could be TRBD1 or TRBD2 (5 bases each). The CDR3 is 15 residues long. From germline, CDR1 is LNHNV and CDR2 YYDKDF (reference sequence). Between the trimmed V and J ends, which lost 2 bases and 3 bases, there was a span of 14 bases.

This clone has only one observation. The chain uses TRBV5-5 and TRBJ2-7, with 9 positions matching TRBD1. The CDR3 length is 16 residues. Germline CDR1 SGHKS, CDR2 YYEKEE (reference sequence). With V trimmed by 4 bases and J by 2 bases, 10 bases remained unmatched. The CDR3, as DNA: TGTGCCAGCAGCCCCACAGGACAGGGGTTCACCTACGAGCAGTACTTC. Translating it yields CASSPTGQGFTYEQYF.

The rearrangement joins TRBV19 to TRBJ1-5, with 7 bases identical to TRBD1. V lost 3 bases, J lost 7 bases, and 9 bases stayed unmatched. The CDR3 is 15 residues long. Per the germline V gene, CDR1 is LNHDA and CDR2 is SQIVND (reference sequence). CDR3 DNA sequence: TGTGCCAGTAGTATGGGTGACAGGGCAGGCCAGCCCCAGCATTTT. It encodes CASSMGDRAGQPQHF.

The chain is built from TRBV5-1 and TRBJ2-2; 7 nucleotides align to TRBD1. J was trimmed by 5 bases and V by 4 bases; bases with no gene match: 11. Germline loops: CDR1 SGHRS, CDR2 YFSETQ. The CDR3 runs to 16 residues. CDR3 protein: CASSARQGSETGELFF. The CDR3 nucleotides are TGCGCCAGCAGCGCGCGACAGGGTTCGGAGACCGGGGAGCTGTTTTTT.

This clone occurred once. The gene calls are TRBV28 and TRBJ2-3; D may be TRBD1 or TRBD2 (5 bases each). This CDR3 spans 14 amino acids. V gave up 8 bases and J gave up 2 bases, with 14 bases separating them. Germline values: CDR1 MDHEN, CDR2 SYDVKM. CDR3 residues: CASPSGPPTDTQYF. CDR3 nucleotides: TGTGCCAGCCCTTCGGGGCCACCCACAGATACGCAGTATTTT.

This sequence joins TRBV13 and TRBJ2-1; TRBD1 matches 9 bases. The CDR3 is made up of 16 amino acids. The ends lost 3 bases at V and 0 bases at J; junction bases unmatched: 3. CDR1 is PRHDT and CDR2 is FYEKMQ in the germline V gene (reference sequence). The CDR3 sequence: CASSLNRGLSYNEQFF. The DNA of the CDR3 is TGTGCCAGCAGCTTGAACAGGGGGCTCTCCTACAATGAGCAGTTCTTC.

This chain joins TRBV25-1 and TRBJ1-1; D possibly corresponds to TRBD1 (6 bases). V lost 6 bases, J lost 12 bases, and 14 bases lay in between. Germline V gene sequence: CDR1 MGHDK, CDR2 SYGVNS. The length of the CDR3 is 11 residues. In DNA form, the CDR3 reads TGTGCCAGCAGGGGCACAGGGATAACTTTCTTT. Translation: CASRGTGITFF.

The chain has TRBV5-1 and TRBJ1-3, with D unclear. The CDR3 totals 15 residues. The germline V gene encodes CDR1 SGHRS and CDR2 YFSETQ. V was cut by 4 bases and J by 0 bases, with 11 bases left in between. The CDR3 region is CASSLDGISGNTIYF. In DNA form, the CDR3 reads TGCGCCAGCAGCCTTGACGGTATCTCTGGAAACACCATATATTTT.

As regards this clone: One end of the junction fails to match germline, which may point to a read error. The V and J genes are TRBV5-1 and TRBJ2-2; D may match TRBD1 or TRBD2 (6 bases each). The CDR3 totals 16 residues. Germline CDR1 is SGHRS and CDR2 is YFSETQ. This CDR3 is CASSPLRGLNTGGLFF. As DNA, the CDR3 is TGCGCCAGCAGCCCTCTTCGGGGGCTGAACACCGGGGGGCTGTTTTTT.

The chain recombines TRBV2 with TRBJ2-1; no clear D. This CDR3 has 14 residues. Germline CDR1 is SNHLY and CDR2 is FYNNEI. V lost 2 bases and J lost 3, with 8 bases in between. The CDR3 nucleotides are TGTGCCAGCAGTGAATCACAGCTCTACAATGAGCAGTTCTTC. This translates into CASSESQLYNEQFF.

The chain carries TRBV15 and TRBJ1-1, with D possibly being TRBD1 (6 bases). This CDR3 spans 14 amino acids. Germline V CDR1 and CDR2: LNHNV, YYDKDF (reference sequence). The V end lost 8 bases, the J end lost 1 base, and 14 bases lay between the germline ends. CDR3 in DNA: TGTGCCACCGCGAGGACAGTAAAGAACACTGAAGCTTTCTTT. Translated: CATARTVKNTEAFF.

CDR3 amino acids: CASSQEMGNTEAFF. The CDR3 DNA follows: TGTGCCAGCAGCCAAGAAATGGGGAACACTGAAGCTTTCTTT. This chain uses TRBV14 with TRBJ1-1; the D is unclear. The V end lost 0 bases, the J end lost 1 base, and 6 bases lay between the germline ends. Germline assignment: CDR1 SGHDN and CDR2 FVKESK. This CDR3 contains 14 residues.

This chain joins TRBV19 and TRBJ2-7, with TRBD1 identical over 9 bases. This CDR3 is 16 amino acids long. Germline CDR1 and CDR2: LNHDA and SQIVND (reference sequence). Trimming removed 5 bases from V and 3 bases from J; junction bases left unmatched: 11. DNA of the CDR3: TGTGCCAGTAGTTCCTTAGGGACAGGGTACAACTACGAGCAGTACTTC. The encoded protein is CASSSLGTGYNYEQYF.

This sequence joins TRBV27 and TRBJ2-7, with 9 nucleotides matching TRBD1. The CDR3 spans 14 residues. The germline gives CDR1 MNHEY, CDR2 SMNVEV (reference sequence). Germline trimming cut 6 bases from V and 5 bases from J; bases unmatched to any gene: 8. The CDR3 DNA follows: TGTGCCAGCAGCACAGGACAGGGGTGGAACGAGCAGTACTTC. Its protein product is CASSTGQGWNEQYF.

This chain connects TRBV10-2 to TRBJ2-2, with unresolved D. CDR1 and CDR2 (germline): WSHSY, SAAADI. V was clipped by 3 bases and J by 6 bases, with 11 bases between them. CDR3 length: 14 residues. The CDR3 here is CASSEQTRSGELFF. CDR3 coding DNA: TGCGCCAGCAGTGAACAGACTCGTTCCGGGGAGCTGTTTTTT.

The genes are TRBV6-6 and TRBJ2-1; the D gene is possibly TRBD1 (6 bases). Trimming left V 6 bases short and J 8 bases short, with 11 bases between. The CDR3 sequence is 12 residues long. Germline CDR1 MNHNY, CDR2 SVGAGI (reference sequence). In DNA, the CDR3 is TGTGCCAGCAGGGGGGCAGGCGATGAGCAGTTCTTC. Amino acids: CASRGAGDEQFF.

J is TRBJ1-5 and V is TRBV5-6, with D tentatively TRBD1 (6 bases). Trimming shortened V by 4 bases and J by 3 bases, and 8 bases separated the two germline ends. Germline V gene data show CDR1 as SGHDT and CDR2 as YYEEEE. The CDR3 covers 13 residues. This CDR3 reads CASSHRVNQPQHF. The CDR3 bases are TGTGCCAGCAGCCACAGGGTCAATCAGCCCCAGCATTTT.

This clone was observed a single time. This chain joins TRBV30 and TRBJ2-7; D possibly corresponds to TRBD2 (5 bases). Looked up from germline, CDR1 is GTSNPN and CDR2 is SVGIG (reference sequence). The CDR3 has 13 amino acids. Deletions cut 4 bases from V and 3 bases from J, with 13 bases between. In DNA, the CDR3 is TGTGCCTGGAACGCCAACGGGGACTACGAGCAGTACTTC. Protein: CAWNANGDYEQYF.

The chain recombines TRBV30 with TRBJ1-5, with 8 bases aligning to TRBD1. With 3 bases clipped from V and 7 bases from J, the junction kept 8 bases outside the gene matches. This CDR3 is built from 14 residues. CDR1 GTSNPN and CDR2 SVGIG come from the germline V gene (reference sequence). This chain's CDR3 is CAWRKGTGGQPQHF. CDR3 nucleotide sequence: TGTGCCTGGAGGAAGGGGACAGGTGGACAGCCCCAGCATTTT.

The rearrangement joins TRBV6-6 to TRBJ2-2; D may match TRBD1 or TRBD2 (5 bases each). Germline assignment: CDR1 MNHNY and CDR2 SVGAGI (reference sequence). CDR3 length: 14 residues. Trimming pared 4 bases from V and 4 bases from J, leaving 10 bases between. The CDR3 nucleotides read TGTGCCAGCAGTTCTTCCGGGGCCACCGGGGAGCTGTTTTTT. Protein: CASSSSGATGELFF.

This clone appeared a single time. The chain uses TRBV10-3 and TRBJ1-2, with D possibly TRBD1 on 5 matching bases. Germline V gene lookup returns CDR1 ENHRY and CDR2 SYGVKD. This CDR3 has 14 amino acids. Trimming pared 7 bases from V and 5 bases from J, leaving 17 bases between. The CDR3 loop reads CAITLRAGAYGYTF. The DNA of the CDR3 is TGTGCCATCACCTTACGAGCCGGGGCATATGGCTACACCTTC.

The CDR3 DNA is TGTGCCATCAGTTACAGGGGCAATGAGCAGTTCTTC. It translates to CAISYRGNEQFF. This chain joins TRBV10-3 and TRBJ2-1, with 7 bases matching TRBD1. V lost 5 bases and J lost 6; bases outside the gene matches: 1. CDR1 is ENHRY, CDR2 SYGVKD, per germline. The CDR3 totals 12 residues.

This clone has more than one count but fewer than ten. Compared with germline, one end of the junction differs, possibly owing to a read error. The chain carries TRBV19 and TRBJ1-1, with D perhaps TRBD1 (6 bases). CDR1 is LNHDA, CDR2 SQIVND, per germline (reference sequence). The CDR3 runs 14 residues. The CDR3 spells CASSLETGKPEAFF. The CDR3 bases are TGTGCCAGTAGTCTAGAGACAGGAAAGCCTGAAGCTTTCTTT. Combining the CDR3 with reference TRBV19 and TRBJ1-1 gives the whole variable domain DGGITQSPKYLFRKEGQNVTLSCEQNLNHDAMYWYRQDPGQGLRLIYYSQIVNDFQKGDIAEGYSVSREKKESFPLTVTSAQKNPTAFYLCASSLETGKPEAFFGQGTRLTVV.

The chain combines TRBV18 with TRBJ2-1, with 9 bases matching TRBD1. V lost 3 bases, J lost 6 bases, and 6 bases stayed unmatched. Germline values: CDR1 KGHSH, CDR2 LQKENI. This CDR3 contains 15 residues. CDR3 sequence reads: CASSPRDREVNEQFF. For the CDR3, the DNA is TGTGCCAGCTCACCGCGGGACAGGGAGGTCAATGAGCAGTTCTTC.

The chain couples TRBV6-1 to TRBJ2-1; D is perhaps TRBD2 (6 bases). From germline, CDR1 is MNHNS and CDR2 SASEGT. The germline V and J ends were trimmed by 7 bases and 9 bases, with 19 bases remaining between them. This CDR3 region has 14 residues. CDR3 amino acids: CASILTKNGGEQFF. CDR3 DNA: TGTGCCAGCATCCTCACCAAAAACGGGGGTGAGCAGTTCTTC.

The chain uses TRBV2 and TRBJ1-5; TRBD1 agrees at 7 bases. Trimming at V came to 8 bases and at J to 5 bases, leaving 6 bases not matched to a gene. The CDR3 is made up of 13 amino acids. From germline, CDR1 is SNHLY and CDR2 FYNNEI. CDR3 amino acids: CASVGGRDQPQHF. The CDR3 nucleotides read TGTGCCAGCGTAGGGGGCAGGGATCAGCCCCAGCATTTT.